This TCR beta chain was recovered during a study of beta chain features in type 1 diabetes. Reverse transcription of all isolated RNA meant that expressed TCRB transcripts were sequenced. Generated by immunoSEQ multiplex PCR, the TCRdb table keeps only in-frame clones and is missing some. The table lists 130,000 or so clones, roughly 10% of them singletons. There are a few counts of this clone. The CDR3 has 16 residues. V lost 3 bases and J 5 bases, leaving 15 bases between the germline ends. Germline values: CDR1 SGHTS, CDR2 YDEGEE. Sequenced input: central memory CD4+ T cells from blood. The TCR comes from a woman aged 40 to 55 in good health. This chain joins TRBV5-8 and TRBJ2-6; D ambiguous. The CDR3 here is CASSSESLDWANVLTF. DNA of the CDR3: TGTGCCAGCAGCTCCGAATCACTTGACTGGGCCAACGTCCTGACTTTC.